The 25 T cell receptor beta chains in this list originate from one sample, sequenced in a study of blood T cell repertoires in COVID-19. Using immunoSEQ multiplex PCR, the repertoire was profiled, and TCRdb retains in-frame clones only, with some absent. The profile shows 150,000 to 200,000 clones, 90% of them singletons. Material: peripheral blood. The receptors stem from a man aged 50 to 60 with acute or convalescent COVID-19.

This chain uses TRBV30 with TRBJ1-5, with 9 nucleotides matching TRBD1. Germline V lookup: CDR1 GTSNPN, CDR2 SVGIG (reference sequence). The CDR3 spans 16 residues. The V and J ends lost 0 bases and 3 bases, in that order; junction bases with no gene match: 6. This CDR3 is CAWSVWDRAPNQPQHF. CDR3 nucleotides: TGTGCCTGGAGTGTATGGGACAGGGCACCCAATCAGCCCCAGCATTTT.

The V and J genes are TRBV24-1 and TRBJ2-2; weak D call: TRBD2 (6 bases). The CDR3 extends over 13 amino acids. The germline CDR1 and CDR2 sequences are KGHDR and SFDVKD. V lost 4 bases to trimming and J lost 6 bases, with 8 bases between them. The CDR3 region is CATSDREAGELFF. The CDR3 DNA sequence: TGTGCCACCAGTGACAGGGAGGCCGGGGAGCTGTTTTTT.

This clone was counted once. The V and J genes are TRBV19 and TRBJ1-5, with D uncertain. CDR1 and CDR2 from the germline V gene are LNHDA and SQIVND (reference sequence). With 0 bases removed from V and 3 bases from J, the gap between germline ends came to 9 bases. The CDR3 sequence is 15 residues long. The CDR3 region is CASSIEELLNQPQHF. As DNA, the CDR3 is TGTGCCAGTAGTATAGAAGAACTGCTCAATCAGCCCCAGCATTTT.

CDR3 in amino acids: CASSLLLYASGELFF. The CDR3 DNA follows: TGCGCCAGCAGCTTGCTTTTGTACGCGTCCGGGGAGCTGTTTTTT. V gene TRBV5-1 combines with J gene TRBJ2-2; no clear D gene. Germline V CDR1 and CDR2: SGHRS, YFSETQ. The CDR3 sequence is 15 residues long. The V gene lost 1 base and the J gene lost 6 bases, with 13 bases spanning the gap.

The CDR3 region is CASSKVRDREDQPQHF. The CDR3 DNA follows: TGTGCCAGCAGCAAAGTTAGGGACAGGGAGGATCAGCCCCAGCATTTT. The V and J genes are TRBV21-1 and TRBJ1-5; TRBD1 is the table's D call and was not checked against the DNA. TRBV21-1 is marked as a pseudogene. The CDR3 runs to 16 residues.

This chain connects TRBV6-6 to TRBJ1-4; tentatively, D is TRBD1 (6 bases). Trimming cost V 2 bases and J 8 bases, with 9 bases left between them. Germline CDR1 and CDR2: MNHNY and SVGAGI (reference sequence). The length of the CDR3 is 13 residues. CDR3 coding DNA: TGTGCCAGCAGTTACCCCGGACAGGAAAAACTGTTTTTT. Translating gives CASSYPGQEKLFF.

The V gene is TRBV6-2 or TRBV6-3, the J gene TRBJ1-1; 10 positions match TRBD1. The CDR3 runs 15 residues. J was trimmed by 8 bases and V by 2 bases; bases with no gene match: 8. Germline CDR1 MNHEY, CDR2 SVGEGT. The CDR3 DNA sequence: TGTGCCAGCAGTTACCTGGGACAGGGGCAAACCGAAGCTTTCTTT. Amino acids: CASSYLGQGQTEAFF.

This chain links TRBV9 with TRBJ1-2; D gene unclear. Germline V gene lookup returns CDR1 SGDLS and CDR2 YYNGEE. Deletions cut 0 bases from V and 1 base from J, with 7 bases between. The CDR3 contains 14 residues. Written as DNA, the CDR3 is TGTGCCAGCAGCGTAGGAGGCCATAACTATGGCTACACCTTC. Translating gives CASSVGGHNYGYTF.

The CDR3 protein is CASSAGSGGVEKLFF. CDR3 bases: TGTGCCAGCAGCGCAGGCTCGGGAGGCGTTGAAAAACTGTTTTTT. The chain has TRBV9 and TRBJ1-4; no clear D gene. This CDR3 comprises 15 residues. CDR1 is SGDLS, CDR2 YYNGEE, per germline. V was trimmed by 3 bases and J by 7 bases, leaving 16 bases between them.

V and J are TRBV9 and TRBJ2-6; D is possibly TRBD1 or TRBD2 (6 bases each). Trimming left V 4 bases short and J 0 bases short, with 11 bases between. Germline loops: CDR1 SGDLS, CDR2 YYNGEE. The CDR3 covers 16 residues. CDR3 sequence reads: CASSLGGGSGANVLTF. The DNA of the CDR3 is TGTGCCAGCAGCTTAGGAGGGGGCTCTGGGGCCAACGTCCTGACTTTC.

CDR3 protein: CASSMDSDYGYTF. CDR3 nucleotide sequence: TGTGCCAGTAGTATGGACAGCGACTATGGCTACACCTTC. The V call is TRBV19, the J call TRBJ1-2; D might be TRBD1 (6 bases). Germline V gene sequence: CDR1 LNHDA, CDR2 SQIVND (reference sequence). V gave up 3 bases and J gave up 3 bases, with 8 bases separating them. The CDR3 totals 13 residues.

This rearrangement joins TRBV10-3 to TRBJ2-5; 7 bases map to TRBD1. CDR1 ENHRY and CDR2 SYGVKD come from the germline V gene. V trimming: 4 bases; J trimming: 5 bases; junction bases outside the gene matches: 10. CDR3 length: 15 residues. This CDR3 is CAISVDNRGRETQYF. The CDR3 nucleotides read TGTGCCATCAGTGTAGATAACAGGGGAAGGGAGACCCAGTACTTC.

DNA for the CDR3: TGTGCCAGCACCCAGAGGGCGGGGGCCACTACCGGGGAGCTGTTTTTT. It translates to CASTQRAGATTGELFF. The chain uses TRBV7-2 and TRBJ2-2; TRBD2 is a possible D gene (7 bases). Trimming shortened V by 7 bases and J by 5 bases, and 20 bases separated the two germline ends. Per germline, CDR1 SGHTA and CDR2 FQGNSA. This CDR3 contains 16 residues.

The V call is TRBV9, the J call TRBJ2-5; 10 nucleotides line up with TRBD2. V lost 0 bases to trimming and J lost 5 bases; unmatched junction nucleotides: 7. There are 16 residues in the CDR3. Germline CDR1 reads SGDLS; CDR2 reads YYNGEE. This CDR3 reads CASSVAASGRRETQYF. As DNA, the CDR3 is TGTGCCAGCAGCGTAGCGGCTAGCGGGAGACGGGAGACCCAGTACTTC. The entire variable domain, with the rest obtained from reference TRBV9 and TRBJ2-5, is as follows: DSGVTQTPKHLITATGQRVTLRCSPRSGDLSVYWYQQSLDQGLQFLIQYYNGEERAKGNILERFSAQQFPDLHSELNLSSLELGDSALYFCASSVAASGRRETQYFGPGTRLLVL.

V is TRBV2 and J is TRBJ2-5, with 11 bases that match TRBD2. With 3 bases clipped from V and 5 bases from J, the junction kept 2 bases outside the gene matches. Germline CDR1 reads SNHLY; CDR2 reads FYNNEI. The CDR3 extends over 14 amino acids. The DNA for the CDR3 is TGTGCCAGCAGTGATGTAGCGGGAGGGGAGACCCAGTACTTC. Residues: CASSDVAGGETQYF.

This rearrangement joins TRBV18 to TRBJ2-1; 9 nucleotides align to TRBD1. The germline CDR1 and CDR2 sequences are KGHSH and LQKENI. V shed 8 bases, J shed 9 bases, and the junction held 11 bases outside the gene matches. The CDR3 extends over 14 amino acids. The CDR3 sequence: CASTLRDRDVEQFF. CDR3 nucleotide sequence: TGTGCCAGCACGCTCCGGGACAGGGACGTTGAGCAGTTCTTC.

The V call is TRBV28, the J call TRBJ1-5; 7 nucleotides match TRBD1. Trimming cost V 3 bases and J 3 bases; bases outside gene matches: 5. The CDR3 covers 15 residues. Germline CDR1 reads MDHEN; CDR2 reads SYDVKM. The CDR3 reads CASSLYRGHNQPQHF. CDR3 coding DNA: TGTGCCAGCAGTTTGTACAGGGGACACAATCAGCCCCAGCATTTT.

The count of this clone is one. This chain uses TRBV28 with TRBJ2-1, with 11 bases that match TRBD2. The CDR3 spans 19 residues. After removal of 5 bases from V and 0 bases from J, the junction contained 12 bases not matched to a gene. The V gene's germline CDR1 is MDHEN and CDR2 SYDVKM. In DNA form, the CDR3 reads TGTGCCAGCAGTCCCCTGGCTAGCGGGAGGCTCAGCTCCTACAATGAGCAGTTCTTC. Protein: CASSPLASGRLSSYNEQFF.

This chain joins TRBV28 and TRBJ2-7; a possible D gene is TRBD1 (6 bases). Germline CDR1 and CDR2: MDHEN and SYDVKM. This CDR3 spans 14 amino acids. The V end was cut by 6 bases, the J end by 6 bases, with 18 bases between. The CDR3 DNA is TGTGCCAGCAGCTGGTTCTCAGGGGCGGGCGAGCAGTACTTC. It specifies CASSWFSGAGEQYF. Complete variable domain (other parts from reference TRBV28 and TRBJ2-7): DVKVTQSSRYLVKRTGEKVFLECVQDMDHENMFWYRQDPGLGLRLIYFSYDVKMKEKGDIPEGYSVSREKKERFSLILESASTNQTSMYLCASSWFSGAGEQYFGPGTRLTVT.

The CDR3, as DNA: TGTGCCAGCAGCAGGGTCCAAAACATTCAGTACTTC. The encoded protein is CASSRVQNIQYF. This chain links TRBV2 with TRBJ2-4; the D gene is possibly TRBD1 (5 bases). Deletions cut 6 bases from V and 5 bases from J, with 8 bases between. The CDR3 contains 12 residues. Germline V gene data show CDR1 as SNHLY and CDR2 as FYNNEI.

CDR3 DNA: TGCGCCAGCAGCCAATGGGACGGGACAGGGTTCGATGAGCAGTTCTTC. Protein sequence: CASSQWDGTGFDEQFF. The chain joins TRBV4-3 to TRBJ2-1; 9 nucleotides align to TRBD1. Germline lookup yields CDR1 LGHNA and CDR2 YSLEER. The trim removed 2 bases at V and 8 bases at J, leaving 10 bases unmatched. This CDR3 is built from 16 residues.

The rearrangement uses TRBV7-9 and TRBJ1-6; perhaps TRBD1 as D (5 bases). The germline V gene encodes CDR1 SEHNR and CDR2 FQNEAQ (reference sequence). With 2 bases removed from V and 9 bases from J, the gap between germline ends came to 17 bases. The CDR3 has 16 amino acids. In nucleotides, the CDR3 is TGTGCCAGCAGCTTAACCCAGTCAGGGCCAGGTTCACCCCTCCACTTT. It translates to CASSLTQSGPGSPLHF.

The chain joins TRBV19 to TRBJ2-7, with D maybe TRBD2 (6 bases). CDR3 size: 15 residues. Germline V lookup: CDR1 LNHDA, CDR2 SQIVND (reference sequence). V was cut by 4 bases and J by 6 bases, with 19 bases left in between. The CDR3 nucleotides read TGTGCCAGTAGTAGGCAGGGAGGCCATCTCACCGAGCAGTACGTC. The encoded protein is CASSRQGGHLTEQYV.

V and J are TRBV28 and TRBJ1-1; no clear D gene. Germline assignment: CDR1 MDHEN and CDR2 SYDVKM. Trimming removed 10 bases at V and 5 bases at J, with 14 bases between. This CDR3 spans 12 amino acids. The CDR3, as DNA: TGTGCCACCTCCCCCGGGGTTACTGAAGCTTTCTTT. It translates to CATSPGVTEAFF. Filled out from reference TRBV28 and TRBJ1-1, the complete variable domain reads DVKVTQSSRYLVKRTGEKVFLECVQDMDHENMFWYRQDPGLGLRLIYFSYDVKMKEKGDIPEGYSVSREKKERFSLILESASTNQTSMYLCATSPGVTEAFFGQGTRLTVV.

This chain connects TRBV12-3 or TRBV12-4 to TRBJ2-3; the D is unclear. CDR3 size: 13 residues. Trimming pared 8 bases from V and 9 bases from J, leaving 18 bases between. CDR3 protein: CASLTISAGTQYF. DNA of the CDR3: TGTGCCAGCCTCACAATAAGTGCAGGAACGCAGTATTTT.